Presented here are 26 T cell receptor beta chains from one specimen sequenced in a study of T cell repertoires in cytomegalovirus infection. TCRdb reanalysed the reads using MiXCR and keeps one entry per CDR3 protein. The sample lists 110,000 or so distinct CDR3 sequences, roughly 30% occurring once. Antigens for these TCRs are unknown. The source material was CD8+ T cells from cultured PBMCs, sampled from culture after CMV antigen stimulation. The receptors shown here come from a human donor in good health (CMV status not recorded). Some clones in this sample may be carry-over from other donors' samples.

This chain links TRBV12-3 or TRBV12-4 with TRBJ2-1; a possible D gene is TRBD1 (5 bases). This CDR3 is 12 amino acids long. V gave up 6 bases and J gave up 7 bases, with 10 bases separating them. The CDR3 sequence is CASRTAGNEQFF. The CDR3 nucleotides are TGTGCCAGCAGGACAGCAGGAAATGAGCAGTTCTTC.

This clonotype came up many times. The chain combines TRBV11-1 with TRBJ1-6, with 10 bases lining up with TRBD1. V shed 5 bases and J 7 bases; nucleotides not matched to a gene: 14. The CDR3 sequence is 18 residues long. Germline lookup yields CDR1 SGHAT and CDR2 FQDESV (reference sequence). CDR3 region: CASSNRDRGFWKNSPLHF. CDR3 nucleotide sequence: TGTGCCAGCAGCAACCGGGACAGGGGCTTTTGGAAGAATTCACCCCTCCACTTT.

This chain uses TRBV4-1 with TRBJ2-7, with D perhaps TRBD1 (6 bases). Germline V gene data show CDR1 as MGHRA and CDR2 as YSYEKL. The CDR3 spans 16 residues. Trimming removed 0 bases at V and 3 bases at J, with 15 bases between. CDR3 nucleotides: TGCGCCAGCAGCCAAGATTACAAACAGGGTTACTACGAGCAGTACTTC. Protein sequence: CASSQDYKQGYYEQYF.

The chain links TRBV10-3 to TRBJ1-1; D call uncertain. Germline V lookup: CDR1 ENHRY, CDR2 SYGVKD. V lost 2 bases and J 7 bases, leaving 11 bases between the germline ends. CDR3 length: 13 amino acids. CDR3 nucleotide sequence: TGTGCCATCAGTGAGACGGGAGGGAGTGAAGCTTTCTTT. Translation gives CAISETGGSEAFF.

This clonotype was recorded a few times. The V call is TRBV24-1, the J call TRBJ2-1; TRBD1 matches at 10 bases. The CDR3 has 14 amino acids. The germline V gene encodes CDR1 KGHDR and CDR2 SFDVKD. V gave up 5 bases and J gave up 6 bases; unmatched junction bases: 3. The CDR3 nucleotides read TGTGCCACCAGTGGGGGACAGGGGATCAATGAGCAGTTCTTC. Translating gives CATSGGQGINEQFF.

This chain uses TRBV7-9 with TRBJ1-6; D possibly corresponds to TRBD1 (6 bases). Per germline, CDR1 SEHNR and CDR2 FQNEAQ (reference sequence). The germline V and J ends were trimmed by 4 bases and 0 bases, with 13 bases remaining between them. This CDR3 comprises 17 residues. The CDR3 nucleotides read TGTGCCAGCAGCTCTTGGACAGAGAGCTCCTATAATTCACCCCTCCACTTT. This codes for CASSSWTESSYNSPLHF.

This clonotype has at least ten counts. The V gene is TRBV10-3, the J gene TRBJ1-2; perhaps TRBD1 as D (6 bases). The CDR3 is made up of 13 amino acids. Germline V gene sequence: CDR1 ENHRY, CDR2 SYGVKD. Trimming removed 11 bases from V and 8 bases from J, with 21 bases in between. The CDR3 DNA sequence: TGTGCCTCCTGGGGAACAGGGACCCAGGGCTACACCTTC. As protein: CASWGTGTQGYTF.

This clonotype was seen at least ten times. The CDR3 DNA sequence: TGTGCCAGCAGATTTGTAAACACCATATATTTT. Translation: CASRFVNTIYF. V is TRBV28 and J is TRBJ1-3; no definite D call. The germline CDR1 and CDR2 sequences are MDHEN and SYDVKM. V lost 6 bases, J lost 6 bases, and 6 bases lay in between. The CDR3 is 11 amino acids.

The CDR3 bases are TGTGCCAGCAGATTCGGGGGGACTCAAGCTTTCTTT. It specifies CASRFGGTQAFF. V gene TRBV7-9 combines with J gene TRBJ1-1, with D maybe TRBD1 (5 bases). The CDR3 has 12 amino acids. Germline V gene sequence: CDR1 SEHNR, CDR2 FQNEAQ (reference sequence). The V gene lost 6 bases and the J gene lost 9 bases, with 14 bases spanning the gap.

The CDR3 spells CATSDFYLLRTAFYQPQHF. CDR3 in DNA: TGTGCCACCAGTGATTTTTACCTTTTAAGGACAGCGTTCTATCAGCCCCAGCATTTT. This chain uses TRBV24-1 with TRBJ1-5; D is possibly TRBD1 (6 bases). Looked up from germline, CDR1 is KGHDR and CDR2 is SFDVKD. V was clipped by 1 base and J by 5 bases, with 23 bases between them. The length of the CDR3 is 19 residues.

This clonotype occurred many times. This sequence joins TRBV12-3 or TRBV12-4 and TRBJ2-5; TRBD2 matches 7 bases. Trimming took 4 bases from V and 5 from J; bases not matched to a gene: 10. The CDR3 runs 15 residues. The CDR3 sequence is CASSSAGQDTETQYF. CDR3 nucleotide sequence: TGTGCCAGCAGTTCAGCGGGGCAGGATACCGAGACCCAGTACTTC.

In its sample, this clonotype was seen once. This chain joins TRBV5-6 and TRBJ1-2; TRBD1 aligns across 9 bases. Germline CDR1 SGHDT, CDR2 YYEEEE. This CDR3 has 16 residues. Trimming removed 4 bases from V and 2 bases from J; junction bases left unmatched: 9. The CDR3 here is CASSPAWTGANYGYTF. DNA of the CDR3: TGTGCCAGCAGCCCTGCTTGGACAGGGGCGAACTATGGCTACACCTTC.

On this clonotype itself: Relative to the germline gene, one junction end is altered; a read error may explain this. The chain employs TRBV19 and TRBJ2-7; weak D call: TRBD1 (6 bases). Germline V gene data show CDR1 as LNHDA and CDR2 as SQIVND (reference sequence). CDR3 length: 15 residues. CDR3 protein: CVSSINSGHLVEQYF. The CDR3 DNA reads TGTGTCAGTAGTATCAATTCGGGACATCTCGTCGAGCAGTACTTC.

The rearrangement joins TRBV28 to TRBJ2-1, with 7 positions matching TRBD1. The CDR3 runs 14 residues. In germline, CDR1 is MDHEN, CDR2 SYDVKM. V shed 4 bases and J 8 bases; nucleotides not matched to a gene: 8. CDR3 sequence: CASSSRTGLDEQFF. As DNA, the CDR3 is TGTGCCAGCAGTTCACGGACAGGTTTGGATGAGCAGTTCTTC.

Concerning this clonotype itself: A read error is possible here, since a much larger clone lies one base away. The chain employs TRBV7-3 and TRBJ2-1, with 9 bases aligning to TRBD1. The CDR3 length is 15 residues. The germline CDR1 and CDR2 sequences are SGHTA and FQGTGA. As DNA, the CDR3 is TGTGCCAGCAGCTCACGGGACAGGGCCTACAATGTGCAGTTCTTC. Translated: CASSSRDRAYNVQFF.

There are many counts of this clonotype. The chain is built from TRBV9 and TRBJ2-7, with D tentatively TRBD2 (5 bases). Germline values: CDR1 SGDLS, CDR2 YYNGEE. This CDR3 comprises 14 residues. Trimming cost V 4 bases and J 0 bases, with 11 bases left between them. This CDR3 reads CASSPSGDSYEQYF. CDR3 sequence (DNA): TGTGCCAGCAGCCCCTCCGGGGACTCCTACGAGCAGTACTTC.

The chain carries TRBV27 and TRBJ1-1; D gene uncertain. V was trimmed by 1 base and J by 1 base, leaving 4 bases between them. CDR1 is MNHEY, CDR2 SMNVEV, per germline (reference sequence). The CDR3 totals 13 residues. The CDR3 protein is CASSLFQNTEAFF. The CDR3 DNA reads as TGTGCCAGCAGTTTATTTCAGAACACTGAAGCTTTCTTT.

The chain has TRBV10-2 and TRBJ2-5, with a weak D call TRBD2 (6 bases). This CDR3 has 13 residues. Germline V gene data show CDR1 as WSHSY and CDR2 as SAAADI. Trimming took off 2 bases at V and 5 bases at J, with 9 bases between the two ends. In nucleotides, the CDR3 is TGCGCCAGCAGTGAGGGTCGGGGGGAGACCCAGTACTTC. It specifies CASSEGRGETQYF.

This chain joins TRBV7-6 and TRBJ2-1, with 13 bases lining up with TRBD2. Germline lookup yields CDR1 SGHVS and CDR2 FNYEAQ. The length of the CDR3 is 17 residues. The V gene end was trimmed by 8 bases and the J gene end by 2 bases; junction bases not matched to a gene: 9. The CDR3 is CASSLTSGGYTYNEQFF. For the CDR3, the DNA is TGTGCCAGCTCCTTGACTAGCGGGGGGTATACCTACAATGAGCAGTTCTTC.

This clonotype was seen only a few times. V is TRBV20-1 and J is TRBJ2-1; D may correspond to TRBD1 or TRBD2 (5 bases each). This CDR3 is 12 amino acids long. Per germline, CDR1 DFQATT and CDR2 SNEGSKA (reference sequence). The V gene lost 0 bases and the J gene lost 11 bases, with 11 bases spanning the gap. As DNA, the CDR3 is TGCAGTGCTAGAGATCCCGGGACCCAGCAGTTCTTC. It yields the protein CSARDPGTQQFF.

The V gene is TRBV19, the J gene TRBJ2-7; 11 nucleotides align to TRBD1. The CDR3 runs 14 residues. The germline V gene encodes CDR1 LNHDA and CDR2 SQIVND (reference sequence). J lost 2 bases, V lost 7 bases, and 4 bases had no gene match. Here the CDR3 DNA reads TGTGCCAGTAAACCGGGACAGGGGGCCTACGAGCAGTACTTC. It translates to CASKPGQGAYEQYF.

V is TRBV2 and J is TRBJ2-1; TRBD1 aligns across 8 bases. The CDR3 covers 15 residues. In germline, CDR1 is SNHLY, CDR2 FYNNEI. V lost 6 bases and J lost 3; bases outside the gene matches: 7. The CDR3 DNA reads TGTGCCAGCAGAGGGGACAGGACACTCTACAATGAGCAGTTCTTC. Translated: CASRGDRTLYNEQFF.

This clonotype was detected ten times or more. The gene calls are TRBV19 and TRBJ2-5; tentatively, D is TRBD1 or TRBD2 (6 bases each). The V end lost 4 bases, the J end lost 5 bases, and 11 bases lay between the germline ends. This CDR3 has 13 residues. Germline V lookup: CDR1 LNHDA, CDR2 SQIVND (reference sequence). The CDR3 coding sequence is TGTGCCAGTAGTACCGCCGGGGGCGAGACCCAGTACTTC. This gives the protein CASSTAGGETQYF.

This clonotype was counted a single time. V and J are TRBV19 and TRBJ2-1; D call uncertain. The CDR3 contains 13 residues. Trimming removed 9 bases at V and 0 bases at J, with 9 bases between. Germline V CDR1 and CDR2: LNHDA, SQIVND (reference sequence). The CDR3 region has the DNA TGTGCCAGCACCTTTAGCTCCTACAATGAGCAGTTCTTC. It is translated as CASTFSSYNEQFF.

The rearrangement uses TRBV7-2 and TRBJ1-6; D remains unclear. This CDR3 comprises 15 residues. V lost 0 bases, J lost 7 bases, and 10 bases lay in between. Germline values: CDR1 SGHTA, CDR2 FQGNSA. The CDR3 DNA reads TGTGCCAGCAGCTTAGCGGGCAGAGAAAATTCACCCCTCCACTTT. As protein: CASSLAGRENSPLHF.

A few counts support this clonotype. The chain is built from TRBV6-1 and TRBJ2-3; D uncertain. The CDR3 has 11 residues. Trimming removed 2 bases from V and 6 bases from J, with 3 bases in between. Germline CDR1 MNHNS, CDR2 SASEGT. The CDR3 DNA follows: TGTGCCAGCAGTGAAAGTGATACGCAGTATTTT. It specifies CASSESDTQYF.